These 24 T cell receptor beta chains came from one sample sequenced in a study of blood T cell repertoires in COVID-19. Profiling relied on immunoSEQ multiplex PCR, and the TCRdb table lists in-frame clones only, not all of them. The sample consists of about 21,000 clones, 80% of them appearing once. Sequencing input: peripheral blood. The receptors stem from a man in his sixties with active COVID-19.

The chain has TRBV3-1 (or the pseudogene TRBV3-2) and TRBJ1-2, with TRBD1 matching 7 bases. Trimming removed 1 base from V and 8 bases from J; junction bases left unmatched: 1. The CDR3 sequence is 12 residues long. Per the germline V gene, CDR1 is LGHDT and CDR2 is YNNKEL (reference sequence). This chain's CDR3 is CASSQGQGGYTF. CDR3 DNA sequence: TGTGCCAGCAGCCAAGGACAGGGAGGCTACACCTTC.

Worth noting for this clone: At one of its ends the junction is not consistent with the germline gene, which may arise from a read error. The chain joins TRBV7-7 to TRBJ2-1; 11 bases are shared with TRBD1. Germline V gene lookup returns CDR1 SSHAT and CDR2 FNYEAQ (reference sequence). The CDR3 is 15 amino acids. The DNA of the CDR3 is TGTGCTAGCAGCCTTGACGGGACAGGGGGCAATGAGCAGTTCTTC. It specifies CASSLDGTGGNEQFF. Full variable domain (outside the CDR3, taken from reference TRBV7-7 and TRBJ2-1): GAGVSQSPRYKVTKRGQDVTLRCDPISSHATLYWYQQALGQGPEFLTYFNYEAQPDKSGLPSDRFSAERPEGSISTLTIQRTEQRDSAMYRCASSLDGTGGNEQFFGPGTRLTVL.

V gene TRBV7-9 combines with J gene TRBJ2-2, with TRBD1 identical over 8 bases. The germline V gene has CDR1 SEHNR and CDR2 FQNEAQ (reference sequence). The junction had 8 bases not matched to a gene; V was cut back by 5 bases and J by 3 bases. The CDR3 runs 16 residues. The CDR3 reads CASSLPGQAYTGELFF. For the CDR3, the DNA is TGTGCCAGCAGCCTTCCGGGACAGGCCTACACCGGGGAGCTGTTTTTT.

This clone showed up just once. CDR3: CASSRTVSYEQYF. In DNA form, the CDR3 reads TGCGCCAGCAGTCGAACGGTCTCCTACGAGCAGTACTTC. The rearrangement uses TRBV23-1 and TRBJ2-7; D is ambiguous. TRBV23-1 is known as an ORF, though its function is uncertain. The CDR3 has 13 amino acids. V was shortened by 4 bases and J by 0 bases, with 7 bases between the two germline ends.

CDR3 coding DNA: TGTGCCAGCAGCCCGCCGACAGGAGTTAATTCACCCCTCCACTTT. Encoded protein: CASSPPTGVNSPLHF. This chain joins TRBV7-9 and TRBJ1-6; D perhaps matches TRBD1 (6 bases). This CDR3 region has 15 residues. Trimming removed 5 bases from V and 6 bases from J, with 14 bases in between. The germline V gene has CDR1 SEHNR and CDR2 FQNEAQ (reference sequence). Using reference TRBV7-9 and TRBJ1-6 for the parts outside the CDR3, the full variable domain is DTGVSQNPRHKITKRGQNVTFRCDPISEHNRLYWYRQTLGQGPEFLTYFQNEAQLEKSRLLSDRFSAERPKGSFSTLEIQRTEQGDSAMYLCASSPPTGVNSPLHFGNGTRLTVT.

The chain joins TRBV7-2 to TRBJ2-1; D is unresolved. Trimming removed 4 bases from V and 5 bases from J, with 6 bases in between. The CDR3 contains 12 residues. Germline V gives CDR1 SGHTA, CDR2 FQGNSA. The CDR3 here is CASSSYDNEQFF. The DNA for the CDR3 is TGTGCCAGCAGCTCCTACGACAATGAGCAGTTCTTC.

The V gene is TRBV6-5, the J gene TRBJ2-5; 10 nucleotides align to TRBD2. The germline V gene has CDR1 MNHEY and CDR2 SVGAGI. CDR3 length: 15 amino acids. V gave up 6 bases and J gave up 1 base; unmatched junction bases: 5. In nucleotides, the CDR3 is TGTGCCAGCAGCGGACTAGCGGAGCCCCAAGAGACCCAGTACTTC. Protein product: CASSGLAEPQETQYF.

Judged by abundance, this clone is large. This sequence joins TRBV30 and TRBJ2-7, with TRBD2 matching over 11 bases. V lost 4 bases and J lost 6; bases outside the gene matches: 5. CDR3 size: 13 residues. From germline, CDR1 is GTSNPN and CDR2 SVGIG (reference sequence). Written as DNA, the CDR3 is TGTGCCTGGACCACCGGGACTAGCGGCGAGCAGTACTTC. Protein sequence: CAWTTGTSGEQYF.

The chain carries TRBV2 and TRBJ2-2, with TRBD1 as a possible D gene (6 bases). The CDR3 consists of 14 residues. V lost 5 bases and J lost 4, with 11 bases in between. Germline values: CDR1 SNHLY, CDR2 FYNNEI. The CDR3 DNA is TGTGCCAGCAGTATCGACAGGACCACCGGGGAGCTGTTTTTT. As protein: CASSIDRTTGELFF.

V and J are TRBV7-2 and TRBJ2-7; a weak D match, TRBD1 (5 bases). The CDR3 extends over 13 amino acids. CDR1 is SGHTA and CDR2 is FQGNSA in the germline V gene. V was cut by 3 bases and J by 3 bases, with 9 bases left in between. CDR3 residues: CASSFAQGYEQYF. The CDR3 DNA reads TGTGCCAGCAGCTTTGCCCAGGGCTACGAGCAGTACTTC.

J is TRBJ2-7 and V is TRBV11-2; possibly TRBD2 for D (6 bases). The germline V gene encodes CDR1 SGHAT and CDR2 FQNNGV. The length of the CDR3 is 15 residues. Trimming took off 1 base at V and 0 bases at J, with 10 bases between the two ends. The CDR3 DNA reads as TGTGCCAGCAGCTTAGTAGCGGCGAGCTCCTACGAGCAGTACTTC. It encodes CASSLVAASSYEQYF.

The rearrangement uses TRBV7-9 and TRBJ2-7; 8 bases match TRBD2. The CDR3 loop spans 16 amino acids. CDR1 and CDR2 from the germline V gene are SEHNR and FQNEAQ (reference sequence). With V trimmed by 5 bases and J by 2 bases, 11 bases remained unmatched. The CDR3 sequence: CASSRRGAAGAYEQYF. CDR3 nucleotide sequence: TGTGCCAGCAGCCGCCGTGGAGCAGCGGGAGCCTACGAGCAGTACTTC.

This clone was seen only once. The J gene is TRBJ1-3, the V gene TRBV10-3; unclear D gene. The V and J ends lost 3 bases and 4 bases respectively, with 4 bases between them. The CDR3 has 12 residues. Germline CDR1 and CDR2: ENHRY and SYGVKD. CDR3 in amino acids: CAISDRGNTIYF. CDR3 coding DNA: TGTGCCATCAGTGACAGAGGAAACACCATATATTTT.

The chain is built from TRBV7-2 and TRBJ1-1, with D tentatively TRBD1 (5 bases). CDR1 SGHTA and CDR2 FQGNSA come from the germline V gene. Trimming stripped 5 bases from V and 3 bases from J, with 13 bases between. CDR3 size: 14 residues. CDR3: CASSPGGLHTEAFF. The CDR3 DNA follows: TGTGCCAGCAGCCCGGGGGGACTACACACTGAAGCTTTCTTT. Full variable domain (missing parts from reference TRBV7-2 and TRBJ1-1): GAGVSQSPSNKVTEKGKDVELRCDPISGHTALYWYRQSLGQGLEFLIYFQGNSAPDKSGLPSDRFSAERTGGSVSTLTIQRTQQEDSAVYLCASSPGGLHTEAFFGQGTRLTVV.

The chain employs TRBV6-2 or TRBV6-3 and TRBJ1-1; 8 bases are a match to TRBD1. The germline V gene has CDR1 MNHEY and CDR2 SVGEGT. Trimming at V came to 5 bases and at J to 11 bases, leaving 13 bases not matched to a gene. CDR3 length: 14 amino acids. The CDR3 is CASSLPVPRDRAFF. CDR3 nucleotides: TGTGCCAGCAGTCTACCGGTCCCCCGGGACAGGGCTTTCTTT.

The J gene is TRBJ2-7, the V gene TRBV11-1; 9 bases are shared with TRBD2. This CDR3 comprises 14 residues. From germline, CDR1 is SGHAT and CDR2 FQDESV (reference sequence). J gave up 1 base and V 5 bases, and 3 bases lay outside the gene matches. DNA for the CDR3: TGTGCCAGCAGCCCCAGCGGGGGGTCCTACGAGCAGTACTTC. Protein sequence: CASSPSGGSYEQYF.

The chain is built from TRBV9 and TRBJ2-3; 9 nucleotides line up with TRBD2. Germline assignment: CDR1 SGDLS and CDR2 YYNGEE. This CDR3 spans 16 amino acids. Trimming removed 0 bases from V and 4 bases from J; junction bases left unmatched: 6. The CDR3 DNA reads TGTGCCAGCAGCGTAGGTGTTAGCGGGAGATCAGATACGCAGTATTTT. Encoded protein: CASSVGVSGRSDTQYF.

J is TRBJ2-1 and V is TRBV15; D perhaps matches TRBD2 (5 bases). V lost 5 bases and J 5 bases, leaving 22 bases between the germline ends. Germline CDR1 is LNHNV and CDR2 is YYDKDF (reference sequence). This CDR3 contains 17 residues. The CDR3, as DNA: TGTGCCACCAGCCATACCCGCGCGGCGCGGCGGGACAATGAGCAGTTCTTC. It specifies CATSHTRAARRDNEQFF.

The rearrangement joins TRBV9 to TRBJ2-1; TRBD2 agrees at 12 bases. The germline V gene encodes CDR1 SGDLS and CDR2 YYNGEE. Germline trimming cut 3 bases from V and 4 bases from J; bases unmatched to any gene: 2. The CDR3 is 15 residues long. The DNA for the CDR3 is TGTGCCAGCAGCGGGCTAGCGGGAGGGTACAATGAGCAGTTCTTC. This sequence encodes CASSGLAGGYNEQFF.

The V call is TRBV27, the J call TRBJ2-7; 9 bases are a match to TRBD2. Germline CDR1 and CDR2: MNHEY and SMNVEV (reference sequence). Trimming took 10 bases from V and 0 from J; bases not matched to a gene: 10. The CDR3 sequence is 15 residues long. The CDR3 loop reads CATSRAGGSSYEQYF. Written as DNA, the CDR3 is TGTGCCACCTCTCGGGCGGGAGGGAGCTCCTACGAGCAGTACTTC.

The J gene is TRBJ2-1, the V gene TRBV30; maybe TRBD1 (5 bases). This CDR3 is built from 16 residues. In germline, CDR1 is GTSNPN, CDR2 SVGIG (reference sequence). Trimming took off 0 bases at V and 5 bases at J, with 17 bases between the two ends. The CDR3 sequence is CAWSVQAGLWDNEQFF. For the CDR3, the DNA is TGTGCCTGGAGTGTACAGGCAGGGTTATGGGACAATGAGCAGTTCTTC. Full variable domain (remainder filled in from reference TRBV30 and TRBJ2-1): SQTIHQWPATLVQPVGSPLSLECTVEGTSNPNLYWYRQAAGRGLQLLFYSVGIGQISSEVPQNLSASRPQDRQFILSSKKLLLSDSGFYLCAWSVQAGLWDNEQFFGPGTRLTVL.

The CDR3 DNA follows: TGTGCCAGTAGTACCCGCCTCGGGCGGGAGAGGGTTGGTGAGCAGTTCTTC. Translating it yields CASSTRLGRERVGEQFF. The chain couples TRBV19 to TRBJ2-1; TRBD2 matches 7 bases. J was trimmed by 9 bases and V by 4 bases; bases with no gene match: 18. The CDR3 length is 17 residues. Germline CDR1 and CDR2: LNHDA and SQIVND (reference sequence).

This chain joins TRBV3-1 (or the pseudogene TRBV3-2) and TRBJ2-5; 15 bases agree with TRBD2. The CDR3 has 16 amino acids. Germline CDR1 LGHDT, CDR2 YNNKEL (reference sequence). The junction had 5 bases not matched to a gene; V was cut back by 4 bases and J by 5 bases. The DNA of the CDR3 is TGTGCCAGCAGCCCGTTGGGGACTAGCGGGAGGGAGACCCAGTACTTC. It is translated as CASSPLGTSGRETQYF.

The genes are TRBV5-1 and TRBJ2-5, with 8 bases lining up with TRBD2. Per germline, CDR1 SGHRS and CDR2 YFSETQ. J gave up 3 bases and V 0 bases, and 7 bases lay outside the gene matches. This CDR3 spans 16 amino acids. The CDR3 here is CASSLDPGRGEETQYF. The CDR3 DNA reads TGCGCCAGCAGCTTGGATCCCGGGAGGGGGGAAGAGACCCAGTACTTC.